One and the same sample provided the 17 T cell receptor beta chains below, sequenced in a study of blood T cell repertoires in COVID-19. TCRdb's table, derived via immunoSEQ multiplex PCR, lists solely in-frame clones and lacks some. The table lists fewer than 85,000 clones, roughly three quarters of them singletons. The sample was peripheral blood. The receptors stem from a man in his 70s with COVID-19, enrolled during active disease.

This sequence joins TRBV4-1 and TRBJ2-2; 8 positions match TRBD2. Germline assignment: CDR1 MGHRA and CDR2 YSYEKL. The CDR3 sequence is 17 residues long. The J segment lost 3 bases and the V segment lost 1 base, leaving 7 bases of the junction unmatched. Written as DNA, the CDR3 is TGCGCCAGCAGCCAAGTAGTAGCGGGACTCTACACCGGGGAGCTGTTTTTT. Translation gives CASSQVVAGLYTGELFF.

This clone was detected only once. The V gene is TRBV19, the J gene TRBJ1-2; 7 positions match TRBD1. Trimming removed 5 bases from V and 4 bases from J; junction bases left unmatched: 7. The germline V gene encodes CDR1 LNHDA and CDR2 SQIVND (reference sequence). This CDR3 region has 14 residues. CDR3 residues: CASSPNRGPYGYTF. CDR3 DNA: TGTGCCAGTAGTCCAAACAGGGGCCCCTATGGCTACACCTTC.

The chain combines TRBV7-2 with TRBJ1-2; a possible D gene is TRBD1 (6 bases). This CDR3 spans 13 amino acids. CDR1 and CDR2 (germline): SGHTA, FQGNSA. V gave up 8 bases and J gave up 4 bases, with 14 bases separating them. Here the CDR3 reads CASSPGESYGYTF. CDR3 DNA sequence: TGTGCCAGCTCGCCAGGGGAAAGCTATGGCTACACCTTC.

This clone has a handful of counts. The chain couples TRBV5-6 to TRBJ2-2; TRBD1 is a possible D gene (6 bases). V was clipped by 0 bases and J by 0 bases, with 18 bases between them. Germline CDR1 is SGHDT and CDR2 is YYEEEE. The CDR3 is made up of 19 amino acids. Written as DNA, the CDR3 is TGTGCCAGCAGCTTGGTAGGGAATTTGGGACAAGCGAACACCGGGGAGCTGTTTTTT. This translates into CASSLVGNLGQANTGELFF.

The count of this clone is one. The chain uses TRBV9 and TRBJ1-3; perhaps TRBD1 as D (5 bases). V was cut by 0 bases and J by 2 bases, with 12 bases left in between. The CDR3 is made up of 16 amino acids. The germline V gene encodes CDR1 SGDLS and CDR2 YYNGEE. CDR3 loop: CASSVAVGGAGNTIYF. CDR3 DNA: TGTGCCAGCAGCGTAGCGGTCGGGGGTGCTGGAAACACCATATATTTT.

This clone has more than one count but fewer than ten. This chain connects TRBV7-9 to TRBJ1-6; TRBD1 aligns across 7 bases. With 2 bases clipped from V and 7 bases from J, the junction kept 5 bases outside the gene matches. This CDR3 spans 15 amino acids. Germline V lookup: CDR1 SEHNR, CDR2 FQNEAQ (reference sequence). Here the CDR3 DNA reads TGTGCCAGCAGCTTACGACAGGGCGGGAATTCACCCCTCCACTTT. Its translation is CASSLRQGGNSPLHF.

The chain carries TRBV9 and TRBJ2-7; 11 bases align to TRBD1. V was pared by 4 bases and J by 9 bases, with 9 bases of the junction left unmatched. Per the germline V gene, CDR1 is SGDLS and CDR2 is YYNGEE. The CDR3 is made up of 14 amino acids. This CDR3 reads CASSSGQGAFVQYF. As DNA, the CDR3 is TGTGCCAGCAGCTCAGGACAGGGGGCTTTCGTGCAGTACTTC.

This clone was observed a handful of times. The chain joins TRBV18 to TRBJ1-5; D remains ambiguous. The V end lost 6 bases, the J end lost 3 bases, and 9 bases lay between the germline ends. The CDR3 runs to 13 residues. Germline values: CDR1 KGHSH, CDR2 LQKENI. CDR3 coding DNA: TGTGCCAGCTCCCCGCAAGCCAATCAGCCCCAGCATTTT. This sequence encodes CASSPQANQPQHF. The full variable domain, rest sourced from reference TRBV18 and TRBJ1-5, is NAGVMQNPRHLVRRRGQEARLRCSPMKGHSHVYWYRQLPEEGLKFMVYLQKENIIDESGMPKERFSAEFPKEGPSILRIQQVVRGDSAAYFCASSPQANQPQHFGDGTRLSIL.

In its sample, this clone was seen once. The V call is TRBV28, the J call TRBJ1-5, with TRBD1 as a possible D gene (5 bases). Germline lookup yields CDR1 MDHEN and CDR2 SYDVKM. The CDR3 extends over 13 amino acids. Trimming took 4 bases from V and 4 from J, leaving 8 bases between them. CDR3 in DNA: TGTGCCAGCAGTTGGGGGGGAAATCAGCCCCAGCATTTT. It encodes CASSWGGNQPQHF.

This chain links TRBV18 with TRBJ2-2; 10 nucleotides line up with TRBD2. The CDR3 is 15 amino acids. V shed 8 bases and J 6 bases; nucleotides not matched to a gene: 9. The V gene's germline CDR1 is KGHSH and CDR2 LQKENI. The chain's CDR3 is CASPPSGSGSGELFF. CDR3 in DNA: TGTGCCAGCCCGCCTAGCGGGAGCGGGTCCGGGGAGCTGTTTTTT.

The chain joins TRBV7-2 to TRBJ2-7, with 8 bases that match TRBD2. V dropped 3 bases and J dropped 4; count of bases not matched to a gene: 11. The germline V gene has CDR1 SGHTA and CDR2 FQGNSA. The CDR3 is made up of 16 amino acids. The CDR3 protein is CASSFSVSGNLYEQYF. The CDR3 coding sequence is TGTGCCAGCAGCTTCTCGGTTAGCGGGAATTTATACGAGCAGTACTTC.

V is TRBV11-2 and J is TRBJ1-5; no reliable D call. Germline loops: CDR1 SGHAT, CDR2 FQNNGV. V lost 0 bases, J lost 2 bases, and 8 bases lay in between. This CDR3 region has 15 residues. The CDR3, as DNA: TGTGCCAGCAGCTTAGATCTGGCAGGCAATCAGCCCCAGCATTTT. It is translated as CASSLDLAGNQPQHF.

CDR3 residues: CASSQDRRNTEAFF. The CDR3 region has the DNA TGTGCCAGCAGCCAAGATCGCAGGAACACTGAAGCTTTCTTT. This rearrangement joins TRBV4-2 to TRBJ1-1; D uncertain. The CDR3 extends over 14 amino acids. Germline assignment: CDR1 LGHNA and CDR2 YNFKEQ. The ends were cut back, 0 bases at V and 1 base at J, with 6 bases in the middle.

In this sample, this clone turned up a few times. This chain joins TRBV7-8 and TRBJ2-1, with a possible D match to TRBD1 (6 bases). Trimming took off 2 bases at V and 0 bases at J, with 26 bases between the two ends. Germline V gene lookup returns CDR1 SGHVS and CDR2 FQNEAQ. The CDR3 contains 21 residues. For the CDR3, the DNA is TGTGCCAGCAGCTTAATAGGGGGTAGTCAGCGTAGGGAATACTCCTACAATGAGCAGTTCTTC. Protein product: CASSLIGGSQRREYSYNEQFF.

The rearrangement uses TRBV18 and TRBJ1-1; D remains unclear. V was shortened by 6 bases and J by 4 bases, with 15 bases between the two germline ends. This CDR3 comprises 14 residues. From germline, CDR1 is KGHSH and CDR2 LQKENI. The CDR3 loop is CASSLDWVGTEAFF. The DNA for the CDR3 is TGTGCCAGCTCCTTAGACTGGGTAGGCACTGAAGCTTTCTTT.

The CDR3 DNA follows: TGTGCCAGCAGTTTAAGCGGACAGCTGAATGAAAAACTGTTTTTT. Translation gives CASSLSGQLNEKLFF. The chain couples TRBV28 to TRBJ1-4, with D perhaps TRBD1 (6 bases). Deletions cut 2 bases from V and 5 bases from J, with 12 bases between. Germline V lookup: CDR1 MDHEN, CDR2 SYDVKM. The CDR3 is 15 residues long.

The CDR3 reads CASSTGTITEAFF. The CDR3 coding sequence is TGTGCCAGCAGCACCGGGACAATAACTGAAGCTTTCTTT. This chain links TRBV7-8 with TRBJ1-1, with D perhaps matching TRBD1 (6 bases). The V and J ends lost 5 bases and 5 bases respectively, with 12 bases between them. Germline CDR1 SGHVS, CDR2 FQNEAQ. The CDR3 length is 13 residues.